Listed below are T cell receptor beta chains from one sample, sequenced in a study of blood T cell repertoires in COVID-19. Data came from immunoSEQ multiplex PCR; TCRdb stores just in-frame clones and leaves some out. The sample has about 480,000 clones, 70% to 90% seen once. Sequencing used PBMCs or T cells enriched from blood (not recorded which). These receptors were obtained from a woman aged 35 to 49 who had recovered from COVID-19. The CDR3 runs from the conserved cysteine through the conserved F or W. The order of the fields is clone size, V gene, D gene, J gene, CDR3 DNA, CDR3 protein. D genes are given only for firm matches. Size values are once, few and many counts, or a class for expanded clones, and some rows have none.

size: .
V: TRBV27
D: TRBD2
J: TRBJ2-5
DNA: TGTGCCAGCAGAGCGGGAGGGCCACGGGAGACCCAGTACTTC
CDR3: CASRAGGPRETQYF

size: once
V: TRBV6-1
D: TRBD1
J: TRBJ1-4
DNA: TGTGCCAGCAGCCAGGGGGATAACAATGAAAAACTGTTTTTT
CDR3: CASSQGDNNEKLFF

size: .
V: TRBV2
D: TRBD2
J: TRBJ2-7
DNA: TGTGCCAGCACGCGGGAGGGCGAGCAGTACTTC
CDR3: CASTREGEQYF

size: .
V: TRBV2
D: TRBD2
J: TRBJ2-1
DNA: TGTGCCAGCAGCACTAGCGGGAGAGGAAATGAGCAGTTCTTC
CDR3: CASSTSGRGNEQFF

size: .
V: TRBV16
D: .
J: TRBJ1-1
DNA: TGTGCCAGCAGCCGCGGACAGTTGGAAACTGAAGCTTTCTTT
CDR3: CASSRGQLETEAFF

size: .
V: TRBV6-5
D: TRBD1
J: TRBJ1-5
DNA: TGTGCCACTCAACAGGGGGCCCCGTATTTAGCCCAGCATTTT
CDR3: CATQQGAPYLAQHF

size: .
V: TRBV7-6
D: TRBD1
J: TRBJ2-7
DNA: TGTGCCAGCAGCGTCGGGACAGGGGAGCAGTACTTC
CDR3: CASSVGTGEQYF

size: .
V: TRBV9
D: .
J: TRBJ1-2
DNA: TGTGCCAGCAGCGTCGCAGCAGAGGTCAACGATGGCTACACCTTC
CDR3: CASSVAAEVNDGYTF

size: few
V: TRBV7-9
D: .
J: TRBJ1-6
DNA: TGTGCCAGCAGCTTAGCGGTGGTACGGAGTAATTCACCCCTCCACTTT
CDR3: CASSLAVVRSNSPLHF

size: .
V: TRBV7-2
D: TRBD2
J: TRBJ2-1
DNA: TGTGCCAGCAGCTCCGAGACTAGCGGGAGTCAGTACAATGAGCAGTTCTTC
CDR3: CASSSETSGSQYNEQFF

size: .
V: TRBV19
D: .
J: TRBJ2-4
DNA: TGTGCCACTACAGGGCTGGGGGCCAAAAACATTCAGTACTTC
CDR3: CATTGLGAKNIQYF

size: .
V: TRBV7-8
D: .
J: TRBJ1-1
DNA: TGTGCCAGCAGCTTTCGGAGCGCTCTCCACACTGAAGCTTTCTTT
CDR3: CASSFRSALHTEAFF

size: .
V: TRBV27
D: TRBD2
J: TRBJ2-7
DNA: TGTGCCAGCAGTGCATCTAGCGGCCTTACCTACGAGCAGTACTTC
CDR3: CASSASSGLTYEQYF

size: few
V: TRBV12-3/TRBV12-4
D: TRBD1
J: TRBJ2-2
DNA: TGTGCCAGCAGGACGACAGGGGGGAGGGAGCTGTTTTTT
CDR3: CASRTTGGRELFF

size: .
V: TRBV9
D: .
J: TRBJ1-1
DNA: TGTGCCAGCAGCGTAGAGCCGTCGGGGAAAGCTTTCTTT
CDR3: CASSVEPSGKAFF

size: .
V: TRBV18
D: TRBD1
J: TRBJ1-3
DNA: TGTGCCAGCTCACCAGACAGGGCAGGCGGTGGAAACACCATATATTTT
CDR3: CASSPDRAGGGNTIYF

size: .
V: TRBV12-5
D: TRBD2
J: TRBJ2-3
DNA: TGTGCTAGTGGTTTGGGACTAGCGGCTAGCACAGATACGCAGTATTTT
CDR3: CASGLGLAASTDTQYF

size: .
V: TRBV7-9
D: .
J: TRBJ2-4
DNA: TGTGCCAGCAGCCATCCGGGACATTCGGAGTACTTC
CDR3: CASSHPGHSEYF

size: .
V: TRBV27
D: TRBD1
J: TRBJ1-4
DNA: TGTGCCAGCAGTTCATACAGGGGAAAGGGCGAAAAACTGTTTTTT
CDR3: CASSSYRGKGEKLFF

size: .
V: TRBV5-8
D: TRBD1
J: TRBJ2-7
DNA: TGTGCCAGCAGCTTGGACAGGGGCTCTTGGGAGCAGTACTTC
CDR3: CASSLDRGSWEQYF

size: .
V: TRBV5-1
D: .
J: TRBJ2-6
DNA: TGCGCCAGCAGCCAGGACTCTGGGGCCAACGTCCTGACTTTC
CDR3: CASSQDSGANVLTF

size: once
V: TRBV9
D: .
J: TRBJ1-1
DNA: TGTGCCAGCAGCCCCCACACGGGAAAGAACACTGAAGCTTTCTTT
CDR3: CASSPHTGKNTEAFF

size: .
V: TRBV11-3
D: TRBD2
J: TRBJ2-2
DNA: TGTGCCAGCAGCCGCTTAGGGTCTGCGGGAGCCATCACCGGGGAGCTGTTTTTT
CDR3: CASSRLGSAGAITGELFF

size: .
V: TRBV5-1
D: .
J: TRBJ2-5
DNA: TGCGCCAGCAGCCCTAATCCCGGGACTGTCCAAGAGACCCAGTACTTC
CDR3: CASSPNPGTVQETQYF

size: .
V: TRBV7-7
D: .
J: TRBJ1-3
DNA: TGTGCCAGCAGCTCAGGGGTGGGGGTCGGATCTGGAAACACCATATATTTT
CDR3: CASSSGVGVGSGNTIYF

size: .
V: TRBV7-2
D: TRBD1
J: TRBJ1-3
DNA: TGTGCCAGCAGCTCCAGGGGGAGCTCTGGAAACACCATATATTTT
CDR3: CASSSRGSSGNTIYF

size: .
V: TRBV10-3
D: .
J: TRBJ1-1
DNA: TGTGCCATCAGTGAGTCGACCCTTACCCTCCGGGACAAAGAAGAAACGGCTTTCTTT
CDR3: CAISESTLTLRDKEETAFF

size: .
V: TRBV6-5
D: .
J: TRBJ2-7
DNA: TGTGCCAGCAGTTACTCGCAGGGGTCCCCCTACTACGAGCAGTACTTC
CDR3: CASSYSQGSPYYEQYF

size: .
V: TRBV4-3
D: .
J: TRBJ1-2
DNA: TGCGCCAGCAGCCAAGAAGGAGGTAGGGTGCGAGGCTACACCTTC
CDR3: CASSQEGGRVRGYTF

size: .
V: TRBV5-6
D: TRBD2
J: TRBJ2-5
DNA: TGTGCCAGCAGCCCCCTCCCCGGGACTAGCGGGAGGAAGAGACCCCAGTACTTC
CDR3: CASSPLPGTSGRKRPQYF

size: .
V: TRBV7-9
D: .
J: TRBJ1-1
DNA: TGTGCCAGCAGTTCCACTAGTAAGGGGGAAACTGAAGCTTTCTTT
CDR3: CASSSTSKGETEAFF

size: .
V: TRBV5-4
D: .
J: TRBJ2-7
DNA: TGTGCCAGCAGCCACCGGGGGGCAGGGGAGGGCCGAGGAACCGAGCAGTACTTC
CDR3: CASSHRGAGEGRGTEQYF

size: .
V: TRBV14
D: .
J: TRBJ2-1
DNA: TGTGCCAGCAGCCAAGTAAAATACAATGAGCAGTTCTTC
CDR3: CASSQVKYNEQFF

size: .
V: TRBV19
D: TRBD1
J: TRBJ1-2
DNA: TGTGCCAGTAGTATACAGGGGGCCTATGGCTACACCTTC
CDR3: CASSIQGAYGYTF

size: .
V: TRBV18
D: .
J: TRBJ2-7
DNA: TGTGCCAGCTCACCGGAGTCCTACGAGCAGTACTTC
CDR3: CASSPESYEQYF

size: .
V: TRBV27
D: TRBD2
J: TRBJ2-7
DNA: TGTGCCAGCAGTACGCGAACTCGCGGGACTAGCGCAAGCTACGAGCAGTACTTC
CDR3: CASSTRTRGTSASYEQYF

size: .
V: TRBV6-4
D: .
J: TRBJ1-1
DNA: TGTGCCAGCAAGTTATATCCCGGAGTGGGTACTGAAGCTTTCTTT
CDR3: CASKLYPGVGTEAFF

size: .
V: TRBV2
D: TRBD1
J: TRBJ1-1
DNA: TGTGCCAGGGCTCTGGACAGGAGCCTTTATACGAACACTGAAGCTTTCTTT
CDR3: CARALDRSLYTNTEAFF

size: few
V: TRBV5-1
D: TRBD1
J: TRBJ1-1
DNA: TGCGCCAGCAGCTTGGACAGGGGGTCGACTGAAGCTTTCTTT
CDR3: CASSLDRGSTEAFF

size: .
V: TRBV29-1
D: TRBD1
J: TRBJ1-1
DNA: TGCAGCGTTGGGACAGGGGGCACTAACACTGAAGCTTTCTTT
CDR3: CSVGTGGTNTEAFF

size: .
V: TRBV7-6
D: TRBD2
J: TRBJ2-7
DNA: TGTGCCAGCAGCTCGGGACTAGCGGGATTTGGCGAGCAGTACTTC
CDR3: CASSSGLAGFGEQYF

size: .
V: TRBV27
D: .
J: TRBJ1-1
DNA: TGTGCCAGCAGAAATTTTGGGCTCCGGGGTGGGAACACTGAAGCTTTCTTT
CDR3: CASRNFGLRGGNTEAFF